This TCR beta chain was profiled in a study of blood T cell repertoires in COVID-19. Study at large: T cells, B-cell-depleted T cells, or PBMCs supplied cDNA or gDNA.

The V gene lost 8 bases and the J gene lost 8 bases, with 15 bases spanning the gap. The CDR3 has 13 amino acids. The germline V gene has CDR1 KGHSH and CDR2 LQKENI. Only in-frame clones appear in the TCRdb table, and some are missing; sequencing was by immunoSEQ multiplex PCR. The sample shows roughly 230,000 clones, approximately 86% of them seen only once. The chain links TRBV18 to TRBJ1-4, with D possibly TRBD1 on 5 matching bases. This clonotype originated in a woman of 80 years or more with acute or convalescent COVID-19. Sequenced material: peripheral blood. As DNA, the CDR3 is TGTGCCAGCCGGCGGGACTTGGGGGAAAAACTGTTTTTT. Its translation is CASRRDLGEKLFF.